This paragraph covers one T cell receptor (beta chain) sequence. Its antigen remains unidentified. This sample stems from a study of T-cell reconstitution after alpha-beta-depleted transplantation in children. Germline CDR1 and CDR2: MNHEY and SMNVEV (reference sequence). The V end lost 3 bases, the J end lost 5 bases, and 17 bases lay between the germline ends. CDR3 size: 15 residues. TCRbeta library preparation incorporated unique molecular identifiers. MiXCR, run by TCRdb on the PCR reads, gives a single entry per CDR3 protein. The sample consists of over 200,000 distinct CDR3 sequences, about a tenth of them appearing once. Points from the study as a whole: Surviving recipient T cells and thymic progenitors produced the high day-60 TCRbeta diversity seen in some patients. In patients about two months after transplant, alpha-beta T cells reportedly arose from several hundred expanded graft clones. A year had passed since transplant, and T-cell counts and diversity by then came mostly from newly produced T cells.

This material consisted of PBMCs, taken before TCRalphabeta/CD19-depleted stem cell transplant. The origin of this receptor is a child in the first two years of life with acute myeloid leukemia, due to receive a stem cell transplant. The chain recombines TRBV27 with TRBJ2-7; D gene uncertain. The CDR3 spells CASSLDQAGMDEQYF. The CDR3 bases are TGTGCCAGCAGTTTGGACCAGGCAGGCATGGACGAGCAGTACTTC.